This TCR beta chain was sequenced during a study of blood T cell repertoires in COVID-19. Study information: The study drew acute and convalescent COVID-19 samples from the United States, Italy and Spain. PBMCs, B-cell-depleted T cells, or T cells provided the cDNA or gDNA that made up the material.

The V gene lost 7 bases and the J gene lost 0 bases, with 18 bases spanning the gap. Germline-derived CDR1 and CDR2 are LNHDA and SQIVND (reference sequence). The CDR3 runs to 16 residues. In the original workflow: From reference gene primer amplification, estimates of nucleated cell counts were derived. Measured with immunoSEQ multiplex PCR; TCRdb has only the in-frame clones, and not every one. That table furnishes V, J and clone size, whereas the DNA furnished D and trimming. Of about 130,000 clones listed, about 86% are singletons. The sequence was collected from a woman in her forties or fifties with acute or convalescent COVID-19. The sequenced sample was peripheral blood. The V and J genes are TRBV19 and TRBJ1-2; D perhaps matches TRBD1 (6 bases). The CDR3 DNA is TGTGCCAGTATTGAAAGGGGGAGTAGTGCTAACTATGGCTACACCTTC. Residues: CASIERGSSANYGYTF.